These T cell receptor beta chains were read from a single sample in a study of T cells in Graves' hyperthyroidism and ophthalmopathy. TCRdb re-called the multiplex PCR reads through MiXCR, storing one row per CDR3 protein. The table includes roughly 500,000 distinct CDR3 sequences, 11% to 15% detected once. Sequenced material: blood. Receptors were obtained from a woman aged 30 to 39 with Graves' hyperthyroidism that later progressed to Graves' ophthalmopathy. Both conserved end residues are part of each CDR3. The D gene is left open where the match is weak. A row's size may be missing; if present it is once, few, many or a size class.

>TRBJ1-2|TRBV7-8|TRBD1|many
TGTGCCAGCAGCTCTCGACAGGGCCTAGAGGGCTACACCTTC
CASSSRQGLEGYTF
>TRBJ1-2|TRBV28|-|many
TGTGCCAGCAGTATCGAAGAAGGACAAGGCCCTAACTATGGCTACACCTTC
CASSIEEGQGPNYGYTF
>TRBJ1-1|TRBV6-5|-|many
TGTGCCAGCAGTTACCAGGGTATAAGCGAAGCTTTCTTT
CASSYQGISEAFF
>TRBJ2-2|TRBV5-6|-|once
TGTGCCAGCACCCCAAGGCGAGGCCATAACATTAACACCGGGGAGCTGTTTTTT
CASTPRRGHNINTGELFF
>TRBJ2-1|TRBV5-5|-|many
TGTGCCAGCAGCTTCCCTGGGGCCAACAATGAGCAGTTCTTC
CASSFPGANNEQFF
>TRBJ1-2|TRBV19|-|few
TGTGCCAGTAAAATGAGGGACGGCGTCCGCGGCTACACCTTC
CASKMRDGVRGYTF
>TRBJ1-1|TRBV11-2|-|many
TGTGCCAGCAGCCAGCAGTCCCGTGGCACTGAAGCTTTCTTT
CASSQQSRGTEAFF
>TRBJ2-7|TRBV30|-|many
TGTGCCTGGAGTGTCGGGACACCAAACTACGAGCAGTACTTC
CAWSVGTPNYEQYF
>TRBJ2-5|TRBV10-2|-|many
TGCGCCAGCAGCCTAGGGGCGGAAAAGACCCAGTACTTC
CASSLGAEKTQYF
>TRBJ1-2|TRBV20-1|-|many
TGCAGTGCTAGAGAGACAGGCCGTTCCTCACTCTATGGCTACACCTTC
CSARETGRSSLYGYTF
>TRBJ1-1|TRBV19|-|many
TGTGCCAGTAGTTCCGGGGGGATCCCTTTCACTGAAGCTTTCTTT
CASSSGGIPFTEAFF
>TRBJ2-5|TRBV14|-|few
TGTGCCAGCAGCCAAGTGGGCAGAGGGGAGACCCAGTACTTC
CASSQVGRGETQYF
>TRBJ2-7|TRBV13|TRBD2|-
TGTGCCAGCAGCTTAGGTCGGCTAGCGGGAGGGCCTCGGGAGCAGTACTTC
CASSLGRLAGGPREQYF
>TRBJ1-2|TRBV2|TRBD1|many
TGTGCCAGCAGAGACTCGACAGGGGCGCACTATGGCTACACCTTC
CASRDSTGAHYGYTF
>TRBJ1-1|TRBV6-2/TRBV6-3|-|many
TGTGCCAGCAGTTATTCTTGGGTTAACACTGAAGCTTTCTTT
CASSYSWVNTEAFF
>TRBJ2-5|TRBV5-1|-|few
TGCGCCAGCAGCTTAAGGGGTTGGGAAGAGACCCAGTACTTC
CASSLRGWEETQYF
>TRBJ2-7|TRBV19|TRBD1|many
TGTGCCAGTAGTACCGGGACAGGGGGCAGGTACGAGCAGTACTTC
CASSTGTGGRYEQYF
>TRBJ1-3|TRBV20-1|TRBD1|many
TGCAGTGCTAGACAGGGGGCAAACACCATATATTTT
CSARQGANTIYF
>TRBJ2-5|TRBV15|-|many
TGTGCCACCAGCAGAGATTACCGACAGTCGGCGCACCAAGAGACCCAGTACTTC
CATSRDYRQSAHQETQYF
>TRBJ1-3|TRBV20-1|-|-
TGCAGTGCTAGAAACCACAGAAGCTCTGGAAACACCATATATTTT
CSARNHRSSGNTIYF
>TRBJ1-2|TRBV6-6|-|many
TGTGCCAGCAGTTACCGCCAGAGGCGGGCTAACTATGGCTACACCTTC
CASSYRQRRANYGYTF
>TRBJ2-5|TRBV13|TRBD2|many
TGTGCCAGCAGTGCGGGACTAGCGGTACAAGAGACCCAGTACTTC
CASSAGLAVQETQYF
>TRBJ2-5|TRBV28|TRBD1|many
TGTGCCAGCAGCCTAGGACAGGTCTTCTTCGACGACCAAGAGACCCAGTACTTC
CASSLGQVFFDDQETQYF
>TRBJ2-1|TRBV11-2|-|many
TGTGCCAGCAGCTTAACGCTTTCCCTCTACAATGAGCAGTTCTTC
CASSLTLSLYNEQFF
>TRBJ2-1|TRBV12-3/TRBV12-4|TRBD1|many
TGTGCCAGCAGTTTAACCCCTCCGGGACAGGGTTCTTGGGGTGAGCAGTTCTTC
CASSLTPPGQGSWGEQFF
>TRBJ1-1|TRBV2|-|many
TGTGCCAGCAGTACCCGACGGGACAACCTTGAAGCTTTCTTT
CASSTRRDNLEAFF
>TRBJ1-1|TRBV7-9|-|few
TGTGCCAGCAGCTCCAAAGGTTTCTTT
CASSSKGFF
>TRBJ1-1|TRBV6-1|-|many
TGTGCCAGCAGTGAACGTGGGGGTGTCACTGAAGCTTTCTTT
CASSERGGVTEAFF
>TRBJ1-4|TRBV29-1|-|many
TGCAGCGTATCTAGCAGGTGGGATGAAAAACTGTTTTTT
CSVSSRWDEKLFF